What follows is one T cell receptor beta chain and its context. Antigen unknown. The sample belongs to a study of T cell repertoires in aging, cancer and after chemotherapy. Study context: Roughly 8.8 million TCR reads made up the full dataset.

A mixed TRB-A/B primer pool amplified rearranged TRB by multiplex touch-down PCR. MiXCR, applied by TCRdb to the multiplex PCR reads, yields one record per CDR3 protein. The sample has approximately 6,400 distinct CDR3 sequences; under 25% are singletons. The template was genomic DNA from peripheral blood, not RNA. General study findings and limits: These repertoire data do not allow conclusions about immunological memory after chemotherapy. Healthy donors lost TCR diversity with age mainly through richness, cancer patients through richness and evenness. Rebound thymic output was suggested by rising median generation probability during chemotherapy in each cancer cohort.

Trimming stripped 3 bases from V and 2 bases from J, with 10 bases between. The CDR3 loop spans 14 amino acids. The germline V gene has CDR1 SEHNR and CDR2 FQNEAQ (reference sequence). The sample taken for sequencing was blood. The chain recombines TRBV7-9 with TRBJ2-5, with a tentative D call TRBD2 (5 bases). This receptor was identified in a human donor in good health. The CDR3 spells CASSFPLAQETQYF. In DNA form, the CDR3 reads TGTGCCAGCAGCTTCCCGTTAGCGCAAGAGACCCAGTACTTC.